This TCR beta chain was recorded in a study of beta chain features in type 1 diabetes. The length of the CDR3 is 16 residues. Trimming removed 4 bases from V and 7 bases from J; junction bases left unmatched: 15. Germline V lookup: CDR1 SGHTA, CDR2 FQGTGA. CD45RO/CCR7/CD25/CD127/CD95/CD27 separated CD4+ naive, central memory, regulatory and stem cell-like memory cells by sorting. Expressed TCRB transcripts were sequenced because the entire RNA isolate underwent reverse transcription. Here immunoSEQ multiplex PCR was the method, and the copy in TCRdb shows in-frame clones only, minus some. This sample has 390,000 or so clones; approximately 15% occur once, and the top ten carry 0.035% to 0.04%.

The sequence was collected from a man aged 30-40 years in good health. Sequencing input: naive CD4+ T cells from blood. The J gene is TRBJ2-5, the V gene TRBV7-3, with 7 bases that match TRBD2. CDR3 sequence: CASSSSIVGGAGTQYF. The CDR3 DNA sequence: TGTGCCAGCAGCTCCTCCATTGTGGGAGGGGCCGGGACCCAGTACTTC.